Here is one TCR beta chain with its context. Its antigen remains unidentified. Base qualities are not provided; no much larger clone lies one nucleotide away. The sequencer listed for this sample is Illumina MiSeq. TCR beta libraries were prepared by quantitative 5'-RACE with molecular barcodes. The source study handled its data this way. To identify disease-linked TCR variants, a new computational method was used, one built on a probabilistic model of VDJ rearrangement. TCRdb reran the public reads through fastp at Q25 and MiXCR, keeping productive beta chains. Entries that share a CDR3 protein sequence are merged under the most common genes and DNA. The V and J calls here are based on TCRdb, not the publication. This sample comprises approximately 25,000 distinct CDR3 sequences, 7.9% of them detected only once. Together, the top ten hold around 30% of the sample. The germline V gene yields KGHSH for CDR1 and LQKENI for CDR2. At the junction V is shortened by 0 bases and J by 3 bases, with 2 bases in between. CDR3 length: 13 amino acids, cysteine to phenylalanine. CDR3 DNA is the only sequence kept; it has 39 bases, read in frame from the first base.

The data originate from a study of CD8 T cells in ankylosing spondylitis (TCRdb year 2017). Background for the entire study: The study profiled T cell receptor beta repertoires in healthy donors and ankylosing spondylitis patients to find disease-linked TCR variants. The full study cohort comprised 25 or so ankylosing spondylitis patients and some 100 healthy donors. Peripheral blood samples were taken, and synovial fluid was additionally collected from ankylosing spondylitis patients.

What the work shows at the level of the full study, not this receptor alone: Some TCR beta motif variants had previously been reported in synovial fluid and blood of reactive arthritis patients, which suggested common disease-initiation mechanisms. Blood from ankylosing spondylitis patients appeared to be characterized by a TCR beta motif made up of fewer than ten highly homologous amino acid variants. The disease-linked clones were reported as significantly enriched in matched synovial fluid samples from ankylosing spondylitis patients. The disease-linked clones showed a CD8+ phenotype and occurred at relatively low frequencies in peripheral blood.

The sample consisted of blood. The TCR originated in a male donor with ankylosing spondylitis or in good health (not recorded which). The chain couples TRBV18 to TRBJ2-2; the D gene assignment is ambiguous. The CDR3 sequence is CASSPPYTGELFF. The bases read TGTGCCAGCTCACCACCTTACACCGGGGAGCTGTTTTTT.